One sample yielded the 18 T cell receptor beta chains listed below, sequenced in a study of cytomegalovirus exposure and HLA in healthy donors. Primers for the PCR totalled 60 Vbeta and 13 Jbeta. The protocol was immunoSEQ multiplex PCR, while the TCRdb copy is restricted to in-frame clones and leaves out a portion. The profile shows some 150,000 clones, 72% of them singletons. Input material: PBMCs. The source of these receptors is a human donor in good health.

The chain carries TRBV7-8 and TRBJ2-7, with a weak D call TRBD1 (5 bases). Trimming removed 1 base at V and 3 bases at J, with 7 bases between. In germline, CDR1 is SGHVS, CDR2 FQNEAQ. This CDR3 has 13 amino acids. The CDR3 coding sequence is TGTGCCAGCAGCTTAGAGGGGTACTACGAGCAGTACTTC. It encodes CASSLEGYYEQYF.

V and J are TRBV5-6 and TRBJ1-3; D unresolved. The germline V gene encodes CDR1 SGHDT and CDR2 YYEEEE. With 2 bases removed from V and 2 bases from J, the gap between germline ends came to 8 bases. The CDR3 contains 14 residues. CDR3 protein: CASSFPSTGNTIYF. The CDR3 nucleotides read TGTGCCAGCAGCTTCCCGAGTACTGGAAACACCATATATTTT.

The sample holds a few counts of this clone. Germline and junction disagree at one end, which may indicate a read error. The rearrangement uses TRBV7-6 and TRBJ1-4, with no clear D. The CDR3 totals 15 residues. Germline V gives CDR1 SGHVS, CDR2 FNYEAQ. The CDR3 region is CASSLVPGANEKLFF. In nucleotides, the CDR3 is TGTGCCAGCAGTTTAGTTCCGGGAGCTAATGAAAAACTGTTTTTT.

CDR3 bases: TGCAGCGTTAGTTCACAGGGTCTCTCCGAGCAGTACTTC. Its protein is CSVSSQGLSEQYF. The rearrangement joins TRBV29-1 to TRBJ2-7; possibly TRBD1 for D (6 bases). Trimming pared 5 bases from V and 6 bases from J, leaving 17 bases between. In germline, CDR1 is SQVTM, CDR2 ANQGSEA. CDR3 size: 13 residues.

This chain connects TRBV5-1 to TRBJ2-5, with a weak D call TRBD1 (6 bases). Trimming left V 4 bases short and J 2 bases short, with 9 bases between. The CDR3 spans 13 residues. Germline V CDR1 and CDR2: SGHRS, YFSETQ. The CDR3: CASSMTGQETQYF. CDR3 nucleotides: TGCGCCAGCAGCATGACAGGACAAGAGACCCAGTACTTC. The full variable domain, its missing parts supplied by reference TRBV5-1 and TRBJ2-5, is KAGVTQTPRYLIKTRGQQVTLSCSPISGHRSVSWYQQTPGQGLQFLFEYFSETQRNKGNFPGRFSGRQFSNSRSEMNVSTLELGDSALYLCASSMTGQETQYFGPGTRLLVL.

V and J are TRBV19 and TRBJ2-3; 9 bases align to TRBD1. Looked up from germline, CDR1 is LNHDA and CDR2 is SQIVND (reference sequence). The V gene end was trimmed by 3 bases and the J gene end by 2 bases; junction bases not matched to a gene: 9. This CDR3 has 17 residues. The CDR3 DNA reads TGTGCCAGTAGTATGGGGACGGGACAGGGCGTCACAGATACGCAGTATTTT. Encoded protein: CASSMGTGQGVTDTQYF.

This chain uses TRBV4-1 with TRBJ1-2; 7 bases agree with TRBD1. Unmatched junction bases numbered 21, after V lost 3 bases and J lost 11 bases. Germline V gene data show CDR1 as MGHRA and CDR2 as YSYEKL. The CDR3 consists of 17 residues. CDR3 loop: CASSHDYRQGVPARYTF. The CDR3 coding sequence is TGCGCCAGCAGCCACGACTACCGACAGGGAGTCCCGGCCCGGTACACCTTC.

This clone was found once. The chain combines TRBV5-4 with TRBJ2-2; 8 nucleotides align to TRBD2. Per the germline V gene, CDR1 is SGHNT and CDR2 is YYREEE (reference sequence). The trim removed 4 bases at V and 5 bases at J, leaving 7 bases unmatched. There are 15 residues in the CDR3. The CDR3 DNA is TGTGCCAGCAGCCTCGGGACTAGGAGGACCGGGGAGCTGTTTTTT. Residues: CASSLGTRRTGELFF. Filled out from reference TRBV5-4 and TRBJ2-2, the complete variable domain reads ETGVTQSPTHLIKTRGQQVTLRCSSQSGHNTVSWYQQALGQGPQFIFQYYREEENGRGNFPPRFSGLQFPNYSSELNVNALELDDSALYLCASSLGTRRTGELFFGEGSRLTVL.

The CDR3 spells CASSSAGGAYEQYF. CDR3 sequence (DNA): TGCGCCAGCAGCTCCGCAGGGGGTGCCTACGAGCAGTACTTC. The V and J genes are TRBV5-1 and TRBJ2-7; 7 bases are shared with TRBD1. Germline V gives CDR1 SGHRS, CDR2 YFSETQ. V lost 3 bases to trimming and J lost 2 bases; unmatched junction nucleotides: 5. This CDR3 contains 14 residues.

This clone was observed a handful of times. The chain links TRBV28 to TRBJ1-1; D is unclear. The V end lost 8 bases, the J end lost 0 bases, and 16 bases lay between the germline ends. This CDR3 has 15 amino acids. Looked up from germline, CDR1 is MDHEN and CDR2 is SYDVKM. CDR3 in DNA: TGTGCCAGCTTTCGCTCCCGGAGGCTGAACACTGAAGCTTTCTTT. Translated: CASFRSRRLNTEAFF.

This chain joins TRBV6-5 and TRBJ2-5, with D possibly TRBD2 on 7 matching bases. Between the trimmed V and J ends, which lost 0 bases and 2 bases, there was a span of 13 bases. The length of the CDR3 is 16 residues. Germline V gene data show CDR1 as MNHEY and CDR2 as SVGAGI. The CDR3 sequence: CASSYSGRGAQETQYF. The CDR3 bases are TGTGCCAGCAGTTACTCGGGCCGGGGGGCACAAGAGACCCAGTACTTC.

The chain employs TRBV19 and TRBJ2-3; possibly TRBD1 for D (6 bases). Germline CDR1 reads LNHDA; CDR2 reads SQIVND (reference sequence). There are 16 residues in the CDR3. The V end was cut by 5 bases, the J end by 3 bases, with 18 bases between. CDR3 sequence reads: CASSVPTGGGTDTQYF. Here the CDR3 DNA reads TGTGCCAGTAGTGTACCGACAGGAGGTGGGACAGATACGCAGTATTTT. Full variable domain (remainder filled in from reference TRBV19 and TRBJ2-3): DGGITQSPKYLFRKEGQNVTLSCEQNLNHDAMYWYRQDPGQGLRLIYYSQIVNDFQKGDIAEGYSVSREKKESFPLTVTSAQKNPTAFYLCASSVPTGGGTDTQYFGPGTRLTVL.

The chain combines TRBV4-3 with TRBJ2-5, with D perhaps matching TRBD1 (7 bases). The end of the DNA aligns better with TRBJ2-7, so the J call may be wrong. The CDR3 runs to 14 residues. Germline loops: CDR1 LGHNA, CDR2 YSLEER. The CDR3 DNA reads as TGCGCCAGCAGCCAAGGCAGGGGGGCCCACGAGCAGTACTTC. This translates into CASSQGRGAHEQYF.

The J gene is TRBJ2-7, the V gene TRBV6-6, with 7 positions matching TRBD1. V lost 0 bases and J lost 4; bases outside the gene matches: 6. CDR3 length: 15 residues. Germline-derived CDR1 and CDR2 are MNHNY and SVGAGI (reference sequence). DNA of the CDR3: TGTGCCAGCAGTTACTCACCGGACAGGAGGTACGAGCAGTACTTC. Translating gives CASSYSPDRRYEQYF.

The chain links TRBV19 to TRBJ2-3, with D tentatively TRBD2 (7 bases). The CDR3 has 18 residues. Germline V gives CDR1 LNHDA, CDR2 SQIVND (reference sequence). Trimming stripped 3 bases from V and 0 bases from J, with 19 bases between. The CDR3: CASSITRRGGPSTDTQYF. The DNA for the CDR3 is TGTGCCAGTAGTATTACGCGGCGCGGGGGCCCCAGCACAGATACGCAGTATTTT.

This chain connects TRBV5-1 to TRBJ2-5, with TRBD2 matching 9 bases. This CDR3 is built from 15 residues. J lost 5 bases, V lost 4 bases, and 9 bases had no gene match. Germline CDR1 is SGHRS and CDR2 is YFSETQ. As DNA, the CDR3 is TGCGCCAGCAGCCTCCCACCTAGCGGGGCGGAGACCCAGTACTTC. This encodes CASSLPPSGAETQYF.

V usage is TRBV29-1 and J usage is TRBJ2-7; 8 bases line up with TRBD1. The V gene's germline CDR1 is SQVTM and CDR2 ANQGSEA. The V gene end was trimmed by 4 bases and the J gene end by 0 bases; junction bases not matched to a gene: 5. The CDR3 runs 14 residues. As DNA, the CDR3 is TGCAGCGTTGCGGACAGGGCGGGCTCCTACGAGCAGTACTTC. It translates to CSVADRAGSYEQYF.

This clone was counted only a few times. The chain has TRBV11-2 and TRBJ1-1, with D possibly TRBD1 on 6 matching bases. Germline loops: CDR1 SGHAT, CDR2 FQNNGV. With 5 bases removed from V and 2 bases from J, the gap between germline ends came to 15 bases. This CDR3 region has 15 residues. CDR3 bases: TGTGCCAGCAGCCCCCAGACAGGACCTAACACTGAAGCTTTCTTT. Its translation is CASSPQTGPNTEAFF.